Below are 21 T cell receptor beta chains sequenced from a single sample in a study of T cell clusters in autoimmune cytopenias. TRB was amplified by touch-down multiplex PCR, primer pools A and B combined. From its re-call of the multiplex PCR reads, TCRdb lists each CDR3 protein once, without DNA. The sample shows 6,000 to 9,000 distinct CDR3 sequences, and 15% to 20% sits with its ten largest clones. TRB amplification used 250 ng of peripheral blood genomic DNA. Sequencing input: peripheral blood. These receptors came from a human donor with an autoimmune cytopenia or autoimmune hepatitis (not recorded which).

By frequency, this clonotype is large. V and J are TRBV29-1 and TRBJ1-1; TCRdb's assignment of TRBD1 cannot be checked, as there is no DNA. The germline gives CDR1 SQVTM, CDR2 ANQGSEA. CDR3 size: 14 residues. CDR3 sequence reads: CSVAPPGGETEAFF.

The genes are TRBV7-9 and TRBJ2-5; the D gene TCRdb calls, TRBD2, cannot be checked with no DNA. CDR3 length: 15 amino acids. Germline V gives CDR1 SEHNR, CDR2 FQNEAQ (reference sequence). The CDR3 loop is CASSPNSGGQETQYF.

V usage is TRBV7-9 and J usage is TRBJ2-2; TCRdb's D call of TRBD1 is untestable without DNA. Germline V gives CDR1 SEHNR, CDR2 FQNEAQ (reference sequence). The CDR3 contains 14 residues. CDR3 sequence reads: CASSLTTGAGELFF.

The rearrangement uses TRBV13 and TRBJ1-2; absent DNA, TCRdb's TRBD1 call cannot be checked. Germline CDR1 is PRHDT and CDR2 is FYEKMQ (reference sequence). The CDR3 spans 12 residues. CDR3 sequence: CASTRGQSGYTF.

The chain couples TRBV27 to TRBJ2-5; the TCRdb D gene call, TRBD2, has no DNA to confirm it. CDR3 size: 17 residues. In germline, CDR1 is MNHEY, CDR2 SMNVEV (reference sequence). The CDR3: CASSRGLAGDWQETQYF.

The chain joins TRBV19 to TRBJ2-7; the TCRdb D gene call, TRBD1, has no DNA to confirm it. CDR1 LNHDA and CDR2 SQIVND come from the germline V gene (reference sequence). The CDR3 runs 15 residues. CDR3 loop: CASRREGTGGNEQYF. Full variable domain (missing parts from reference TRBV19 and TRBJ2-7): DGGITQSPKYLFRKEGQNVTLSCEQNLNHDAMYWYRQDPGQGLRLIYYSQIVNDFQKGDIAEGYSVSREKKESFPLTVTSAQKNPTAFYLCASRREGTGGNEQYFGPGTRLTVT.

The chain links TRBV6-2 or TRBV6-3 to TRBJ2-3; TCRdb lists TRBD2, though no DNA is available to test this call. Germline loops: CDR1 MNHEY, CDR2 SVGEGT. The CDR3 is 13 amino acids. The CDR3 reads CASKLAGADTQYF.

The gene calls are TRBV19 and TRBJ1-1; TCRdb reports TRBD1, a call that lacks DNA to check it against. This CDR3 spans 14 amino acids. The V gene's germline CDR1 is LNHDA and CDR2 SQIVND (reference sequence). The CDR3 region is CASSISGSNTEAFF. Full variable domain (remainder filled in from reference TRBV19 and TRBJ1-1): DGGITQSPKYLFRKEGQNVTLSCEQNLNHDAMYWYRQDPGQGLRLIYYSQIVNDFQKGDIAEGYSVSREKKESFPLTVTSAQKNPTAFYLCASSISGSNTEAFFGQGTRLTVV.

In terms of frequency, this clonotype is medium-sized (0.01 to 0.1%). This chain links TRBV30 with TRBJ2-5. Germline V gives CDR1 GTSNPN, CDR2 SVGIG (reference sequence). The CDR3 totals 13 residues. CDR3 sequence reads: CAWSESSQGTQYF.

J is TRBJ2-1 and V is TRBV6-5; TCRdb names TRBD1, which stays unverified in the absence of DNA. The CDR3 is 15 amino acids. Per germline, CDR1 MNHEY and CDR2 SVGAGI. CDR3 amino acids: CASSPTGQSYNEQFF.

V and J are TRBV29-1 and TRBJ1-4; absent DNA, TCRdb's TRBD1 call cannot be checked. The germline CDR1 and CDR2 sequences are SQVTM and ANQGSEA. This CDR3 region has 15 residues. Here the CDR3 reads CSVPGQGSTNEKLFF.

The gene calls are TRBV6-5 and TRBJ2-3. Germline V CDR1 and CDR2: MNHEY, SVGAGI. The CDR3 covers 13 residues. The CDR3 loop is CASRLGSSDTQYF.

The chain recombines TRBV5-6 with TRBJ1-6; TCRdb proposes TRBD1, but this gene call is untestable without DNA. The CDR3 runs to 11 residues. Germline loops: CDR1 SGHDT, CDR2 YYEEEE. Here the CDR3 reads CASRAGPEAFF.

The rearrangement uses TRBV5-5 and TRBJ1-5; TCRdb proposes TRBD1, but this gene call is untestable without DNA. The CDR3 loop spans 15 amino acids. Germline values: CDR1 SGHKS, CDR2 YYEKEE (reference sequence). CDR3 sequence: CASSLERQGTQPQHF.

This chain connects TRBV9 to TRBJ2-1; TCRdb gives TRBD2 as the D gene, but with no DNA this cannot be confirmed. This CDR3 region has 16 residues. Germline CDR1 SGDLS, CDR2 YYNGEE. The CDR3 region is CASSARLAGRLAEQFF.

This chain uses TRBV6-1 with TRBJ1-6; TCRdb picks TRBD1, but there is no DNA to check that call. The germline gives CDR1 MNHNS, CDR2 SASEGT. This CDR3 comprises 14 residues. The CDR3 spells CASSPTGSNSPLHF.

The rearrangement uses TRBV12-3 or TRBV12-4 and TRBJ2-7. The CDR3 has 12 residues. The CDR3 protein is CASSSGIYEQYF.

V gene TRBV6-5 combines with J gene TRBJ1-2. CDR3 length equals 13 residues. Per germline, CDR1 MNHEY and CDR2 SVGAGI. CDR3 protein: CASSSPGRRGYTF.

This chain links TRBV29-1 with TRBJ2-5; the D gene TCRdb calls, TRBD2, cannot be checked with no DNA. The germline gives CDR1 SQVTM, CDR2 ANQGSEA. The CDR3 is 15 residues long. This CDR3 is CSASKSGRAAETQYF.

The chain uses TRBV27 and TRBJ2-2; TCRdb names TRBD1, which stays unverified in the absence of DNA. This CDR3 is built from 13 residues. Germline CDR1 and CDR2: MNHEY and SMNVEV (reference sequence). This CDR3 reads CASKYKGDGELFF.

The V and J genes are TRBV7-2 and TRBJ1-5; no DNA is available, so the TRBD1 call from TCRdb remains unchecked. Germline CDR1 SGHTA, CDR2 FQGNSA. The CDR3 has 15 amino acids. The CDR3 spells CASSLQKGSNQPQHF.